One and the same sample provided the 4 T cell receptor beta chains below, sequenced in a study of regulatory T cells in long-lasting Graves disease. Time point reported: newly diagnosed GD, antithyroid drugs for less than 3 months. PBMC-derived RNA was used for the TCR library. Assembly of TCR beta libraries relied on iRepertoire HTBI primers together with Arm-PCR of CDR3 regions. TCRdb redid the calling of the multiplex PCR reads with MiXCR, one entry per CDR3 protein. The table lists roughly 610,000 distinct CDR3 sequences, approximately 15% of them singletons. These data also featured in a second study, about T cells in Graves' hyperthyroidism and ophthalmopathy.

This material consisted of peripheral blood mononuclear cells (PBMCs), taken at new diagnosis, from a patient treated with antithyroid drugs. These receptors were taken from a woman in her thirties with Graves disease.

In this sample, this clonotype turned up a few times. CDR3 DNA sequence: TGTGCCAGCTCACCCTCCTGGCGGGAGGCCCTCAATGAGCAGTTCTTC. Its translation: CASSPSWREALNEQFF. V is TRBV13 and J is TRBJ2-1; 8 bases fit TRBD2. Germline-derived CDR1 and CDR2 are PRHDT and FYEKMQ (reference sequence). J gave up 6 bases and V 8 bases, and 15 bases lay outside the gene matches. The CDR3 length is 16 residues.

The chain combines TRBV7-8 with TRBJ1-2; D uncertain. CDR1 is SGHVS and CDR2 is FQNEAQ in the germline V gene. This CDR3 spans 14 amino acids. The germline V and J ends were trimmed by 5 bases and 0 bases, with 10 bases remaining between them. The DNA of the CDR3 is TGTGCCAGCAGCCCAAACCCCGCTAACTATGGCTACACCTTC. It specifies CASSPNPANYGYTF.

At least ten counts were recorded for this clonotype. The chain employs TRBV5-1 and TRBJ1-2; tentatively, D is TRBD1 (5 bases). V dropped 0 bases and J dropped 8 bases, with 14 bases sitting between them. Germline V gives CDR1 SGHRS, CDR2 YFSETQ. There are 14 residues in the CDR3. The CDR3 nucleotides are TGCGCCAGCAGCTTGGGCACGGGACCTGAGGGCTACACCTTC. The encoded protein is CASSLGTGPEGYTF.

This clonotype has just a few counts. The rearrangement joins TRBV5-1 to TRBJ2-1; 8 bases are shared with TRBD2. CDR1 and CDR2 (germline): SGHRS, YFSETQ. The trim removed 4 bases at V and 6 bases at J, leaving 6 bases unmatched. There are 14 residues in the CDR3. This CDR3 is CASSLGGGANEQFF. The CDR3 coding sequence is TGCGCCAGCAGCCTCGGGGGGGGAGCCAATGAGCAGTTCTTC.